The 21 T cell receptor beta chains reported below all come from one sample, sequenced in a study of cytomegalovirus exposure and HLA in healthy donors. TCRdb keeps only in-frame clones here, not all; method: immunoSEQ multiplex PCR. Of 150,000 to 200,000 clones in the sample, 85% were seen once. What was sequenced was PBMCs. Source of these receptors: a man younger than 35 in good health and CMV-seropositive.

This chain joins TRBV9 and TRBJ2-1; maybe TRBD2 (6 bases). The germline V gene has CDR1 SGDLS and CDR2 YYNGEE. The CDR3 covers 15 residues. The germline V and J ends were trimmed by 4 bases and 9 bases, with 20 bases remaining between them. The CDR3 DNA reads as TGTGCCAGCAGCTCGACCTGGACTACCTGGGGTGAGCAGTTCTTC. This gives the protein CASSSTWTTWGEQFF.

V is TRBV6-4 and J is TRBJ1-1; D is ambiguous. Trimming left V 6 bases short and J 4 bases short, with 15 bases between. The CDR3 length is 14 residues. CDR1 is MRHNA, CDR2 SNTAGT, per germline. The CDR3 DNA reads TGTGCCAGCAGACCGCAGACTGACCCCACTGAAGCTTTCTTT. Translating gives CASRPQTDPTEAFF.

V usage is TRBV29-1 and J usage is TRBJ2-1, with TRBD1 matching 7 bases. The CDR3 covers 13 residues. CDR1 SQVTM and CDR2 ANQGSEA come from the germline V gene. The V and J ends lost 4 bases and 3 bases, in that order; junction bases with no gene match: 3. DNA of the CDR3: TGCAGCGTTGCTGACAGGGTCTACAATGAGCAGTTCTTC. It specifies CSVADRVYNEQFF.

The genes are TRBV10-2 and TRBJ1-1; TRBD1 aligns across 9 bases. Germline V gene lookup returns CDR1 WSHSY and CDR2 SAAADI. Unmatched junction bases numbered 5, after V lost 7 bases and J lost 2 bases. The CDR3 extends over 14 amino acids. As DNA, the CDR3 is TGCGCCAGCATTCGGGACAGGGTTAACACTGAAGCTTTCTTT. Translation gives CASIRDRVNTEAFF.

The rearrangement uses TRBV11-2 and TRBJ1-4; D perhaps matches TRBD1 (5 bases). CDR1 SGHAT and CDR2 FQNNGV come from the germline V gene. V was trimmed by 5 bases and J by 1 base, leaving 11 bases between them. CDR3 length: 15 residues. The CDR3 loop is CASSLNRRTNEKLFF. CDR3 DNA: TGTGCCAGCAGCCTCAACAGGAGAACTAATGAAAAACTGTTTTTT. Combining the CDR3 with reference TRBV11-2 and TRBJ1-4 gives the whole variable domain EAGVAQSPRYKIIEKRQSVAFWCNPISGHATLYWYQQILGQGPKLLIQFQNNGVVDDSQLPKDRFSAERLKGVDSTLKIQPAKLEDSAVYLCASSLNRRTNEKLFFGSGTQLSVL.

The V gene is TRBV9, the J gene TRBJ1-3; D is perhaps TRBD1 (5 bases). Germline V lookup: CDR1 SGDLS, CDR2 YYNGEE. V was clipped by 1 base and J by 0 bases, with 8 bases between them. This CDR3 comprises 15 residues. The CDR3 nucleotides read TGTGCCAGCAGCGTATCACAGGCCTCTGGAAACACCATATATTTT. Amino acids: CASSVSQASGNTIYF.

The rearrangement joins TRBV5-5 to TRBJ2-3, with TRBD2 identical over 7 bases. This CDR3 has 14 amino acids. Trimming removed 2 bases from V and 5 bases from J; junction bases left unmatched: 5. CDR1 is SGHKS and CDR2 is YYEKEE in the germline V gene (reference sequence). The CDR3 loop reads CASSLRWGGDTQYF. The DNA of the CDR3 is TGTGCCAGCAGCTTACGTTGGGGGGGAGATACGCAGTATTTT.

This chain links TRBV12-1 with TRBJ2-2; TRBD1 is taken as the D call from the table, unchecked against the DNA. TRBV12-1 has pseudogene status. The CDR3 contains 16 residues. The CDR3 sequence is CASNTTGTGGPGELFF. The CDR3 DNA reads TGTGCCAGCAACACTACCGGGACAGGGGGCCCCGGGGAGCTGTTTTTT.

The V and J genes are TRBV7-3 and TRBJ1-6, with TRBD1 as a possible D gene (6 bases). The CDR3 runs 14 residues. Between the trimmed V and J ends, which lost 6 bases and 9 bases, there was a span of 15 bases. The germline V gene encodes CDR1 SGHTA and CDR2 FQGTGA. CDR3 amino acids: CASRSQDRSSPLHF. DNA for the CDR3: TGTGCCAGCAGGTCCCAGGACAGAAGTTCACCCCTCCACTTT.

The gene calls are TRBV27 and TRBJ2-7; D is uncertain. This CDR3 contains 13 residues. Trimming cost V 4 bases and J 1 base, with 8 bases left between them. The germline CDR1 and CDR2 sequences are MNHEY and SMNVEV (reference sequence). This CDR3 reads CASSYGRSYEQYF. The CDR3 DNA is TGTGCCAGCAGTTACGGCAGGTCCTACGAGCAGTACTTC.

The V gene is TRBV28, the J gene TRBJ1-5; D might be TRBD1 (6 bases). Between the trimmed V and J ends, which lost 5 bases and 5 bases, there was a span of 19 bases. The germline CDR1 and CDR2 sequences are MDHEN and SYDVKM. The CDR3 is 16 amino acids. CDR3 nucleotide sequence: TGTGCCAGCAGTCCTCTGACAGGTGGGGGATATCAGCCCCAGCATTTT. Its protein product is CASSPLTGGGYQPQHF.

V gene TRBV6-6 combines with J gene TRBJ1-5; unclear D gene. The CDR3 length is 13 residues. The germline V gene encodes CDR1 MNHNY and CDR2 SVGAGI (reference sequence). V was pared by 6 bases and J by 0 bases, with 6 bases between. This CDR3 is CASRAYSNQPQHF. Written as DNA, the CDR3 is TGTGCCAGCAGAGCTTATAGCAATCAGCCCCAGCATTTT.

This chain uses TRBV11-2 with TRBJ1-1, with 8 bases matching TRBD1. The CDR3 has 18 amino acids. Germline CDR1 SGHAT, CDR2 FQNNGV. With V trimmed by 4 bases and J by 0 bases, 13 bases remained unmatched. Here the CDR3 DNA reads TGTGCCAGCAGCTATATGGGGAGGGACAGGCCGCTGAACACTGAAGCTTTCTTT. Residues: CASSYMGRDRPLNTEAFF.

The chain has TRBV5-1 and TRBJ2-7; D unclear. This CDR3 has 15 residues. Germline V gene lookup returns CDR1 SGHRS and CDR2 YFSETQ. V lost 2 bases to trimming and J lost 2 bases, with 14 bases between them. CDR3 residues: CASSFGPTNPYEQYF. The CDR3 nucleotides are TGCGCCAGCAGCTTTGGTCCGACAAATCCCTACGAGCAGTACTTC.

The V call is TRBV27, the J call TRBJ2-1; D call uncertain. Looked up from germline, CDR1 is MNHEY and CDR2 is SMNVEV (reference sequence). V dropped 6 bases and J dropped 1 base, with 4 bases sitting between them. The length of the CDR3 is 12 residues. CDR3 region: CASSQSYNEQFF. The CDR3 DNA reads as TGTGCCAGCAGCCAATCCTACAATGAGCAGTTCTTC.

There are many counts of this clone. The chain recombines TRBV30 with TRBJ1-1; D call uncertain. Looked up from germline, CDR1 is GTSNPN and CDR2 is SVGIG (reference sequence). With 2 bases removed from V and 5 bases from J, the gap between germline ends came to 9 bases. The CDR3 runs 12 residues. The CDR3 nucleotides read TGTGCCTGGAGTTGGGGAGCTACTGAAGCTTTCTTT. This codes for CAWSWGATEAFF. The complete variable domain, with remaining parts taken from reference TRBV30 and TRBJ1-1, reads SQTIHQWPATLVQPVGSPLSLECTVEGTSNPNLYWYRQAAGRGLQLLFYSVGIGQISSEVPQNLSASRPQDRQFILSSKKLLLSDSGFYLCAWSWGATEAFFGQGTRLTVV.

The chain combines TRBV11-2 with TRBJ1-4; TRBD1 agrees at 8 bases. CDR1 is SGHAT, CDR2 FQNNGV, per germline. V shed 1 base and J 8 bases; nucleotides not matched to a gene: 9. The CDR3 sequence is 16 residues long. The CDR3 DNA follows: TGTGCCAGCAGCTTAGTCGCTACAGGGGGGCAGGAAAAACTGTTTTTT. Translating it yields CASSLVATGGQEKLFF.

This chain uses TRBV4-1 with TRBJ1-2; the D is unclear. Trimming cost V 0 bases and J 3 bases, with 11 bases left between them. Germline CDR1 reads MGHRA; CDR2 reads YSYEKL. The CDR3 extends over 15 amino acids. The DNA for the CDR3 is TGCGCCAGCAGCCAAGATGAACGTAACTACTATGGCTACACCTTC. This gives the protein CASSQDERNYYGYTF.

The chain has TRBV7-7 and TRBJ2-7, with 8 bases fitting TRBD1. The CDR3 is made up of 13 amino acids. From germline, CDR1 is SSHAT and CDR2 FNYEAQ (reference sequence). The J segment lost 5 bases and the V segment lost 3 bases, leaving 3 bases of the junction unmatched. The CDR3 here is CASSLDRDHEQYF. The CDR3 DNA reads TGTGCCAGCAGCTTGGACAGGGACCACGAGCAGTACTTC.

The sample holds a few counts of this clone. In DNA, the CDR3 is TGTGCCAGCAAGGGACAGCTTAGCAATCAGCCCCAGCATTTT. Its translation is CASKGQLSNQPQHF. The gene calls are TRBV2 and TRBJ1-5; 7 bases agree with TRBD1. The V segment lost 7 bases and the J segment 0 bases; nucleotides outside the gene matches: 3. Germline V lookup: CDR1 SNHLY, CDR2 FYNNEI. This CDR3 has 14 residues.

The chain employs TRBV6-6 and TRBJ1-1; tentatively, D is TRBD1 (6 bases). This CDR3 is built from 14 residues. V gave up 7 bases and J gave up 0 bases, with 12 bases separating them. In germline, CDR1 is MNHNY, CDR2 SVGAGI (reference sequence). The CDR3 region is CASTRWGLNTEAFF. In nucleotides, the CDR3 is TGTGCCAGCACCCGTTGGGGGCTGAACACTGAAGCTTTCTTT.